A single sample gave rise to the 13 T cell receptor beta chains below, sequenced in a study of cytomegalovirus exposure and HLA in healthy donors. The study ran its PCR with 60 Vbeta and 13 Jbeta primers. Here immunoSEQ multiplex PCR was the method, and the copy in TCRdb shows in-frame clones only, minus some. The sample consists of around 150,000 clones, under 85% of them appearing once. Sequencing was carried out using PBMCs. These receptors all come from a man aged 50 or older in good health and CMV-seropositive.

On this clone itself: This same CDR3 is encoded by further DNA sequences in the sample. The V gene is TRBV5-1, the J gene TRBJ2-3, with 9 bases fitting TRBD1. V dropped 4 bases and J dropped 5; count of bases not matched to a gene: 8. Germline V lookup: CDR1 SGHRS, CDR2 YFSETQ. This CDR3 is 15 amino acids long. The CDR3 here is CASSTTGGVGDTQYF. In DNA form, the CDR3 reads TGCGCCAGCAGCACCACAGGGGGCGTTGGAGATACGCAGTATTTT.

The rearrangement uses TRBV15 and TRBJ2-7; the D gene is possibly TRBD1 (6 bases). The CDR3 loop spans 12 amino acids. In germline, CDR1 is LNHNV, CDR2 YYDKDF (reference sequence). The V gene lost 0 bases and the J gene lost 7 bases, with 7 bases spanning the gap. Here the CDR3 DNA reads TGTGCCACCAGCAGAGAAGGGGGTGAGCAGTACTTC. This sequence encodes CATSREGGEQYF.

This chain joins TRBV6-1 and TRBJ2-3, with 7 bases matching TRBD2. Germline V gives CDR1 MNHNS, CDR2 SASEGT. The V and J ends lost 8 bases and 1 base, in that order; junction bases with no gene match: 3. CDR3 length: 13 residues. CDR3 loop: CASHSGGTDTQYF. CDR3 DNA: TGTGCCAGCCACAGCGGGGGCACAGATACGCAGTATTTT.

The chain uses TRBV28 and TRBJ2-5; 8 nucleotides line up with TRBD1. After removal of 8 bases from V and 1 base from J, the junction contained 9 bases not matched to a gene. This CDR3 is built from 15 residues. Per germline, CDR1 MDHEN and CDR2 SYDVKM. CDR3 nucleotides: TGTGCCAGCCCGCCCCGGGACAGGCCCCAAGAGACCCAGTACTTC. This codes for CASPPRDRPQETQYF.

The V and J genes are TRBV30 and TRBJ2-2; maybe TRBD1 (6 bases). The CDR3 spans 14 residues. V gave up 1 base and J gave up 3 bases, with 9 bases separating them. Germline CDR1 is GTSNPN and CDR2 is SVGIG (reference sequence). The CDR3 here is CAWSGRGYTGELFF. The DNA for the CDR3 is TGTGCCTGGAGTGGCAGGGGTTACACCGGGGAGCTGTTTTTT. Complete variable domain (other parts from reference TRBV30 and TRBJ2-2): SQTIHQWPATLVQPVGSPLSLECTVEGTSNPNLYWYRQAAGRGLQLLFYSVGIGQISSEVPQNLSASRPQDRQFILSSKKLLLSDSGFYLCAWSGRGYTGELFFGEGSRLTVL.

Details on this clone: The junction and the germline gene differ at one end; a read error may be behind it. In DNA form, the CDR3 reads TGTGCTAGCAGCTTAGGTACCACTAGCACAGATACGCAGTATTTT. This sequence encodes CASSLGTTSTDTQYF. This chain joins TRBV7-7 and TRBJ2-3; D is unclear. Germline V gene sequence: CDR1 SSHAT, CDR2 FNYEAQ (reference sequence). CDR3 length equals 15 residues. Supplemented by reference TRBV7-7 and TRBJ2-3, the full variable domain reads GAGVSQSPRYKVTKRGQDVTLRCDPISSHATLYWYQQALGQGPEFLTYFNYEAQPDKSGLPSDRFSAERPEGSISTLTIQRTEQRDSAMYRCASSLGTTSTDTQYFGPGTRLTVL.

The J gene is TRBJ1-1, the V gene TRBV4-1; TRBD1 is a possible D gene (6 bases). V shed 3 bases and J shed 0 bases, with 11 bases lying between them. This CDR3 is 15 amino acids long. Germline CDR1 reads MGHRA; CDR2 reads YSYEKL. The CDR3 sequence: CASSQLQGLNTEAFF. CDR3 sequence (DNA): TGCGCCAGCAGCCAGCTACAGGGTTTGAACACTGAAGCTTTCTTT.

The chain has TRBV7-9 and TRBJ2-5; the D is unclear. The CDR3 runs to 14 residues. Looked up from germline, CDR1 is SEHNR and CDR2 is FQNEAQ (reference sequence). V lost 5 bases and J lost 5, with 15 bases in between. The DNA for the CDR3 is TGTGCCAGCAGCGCCTACTGGGCGACGGAGACCCAGTACTTC. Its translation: CASSAYWATETQYF.

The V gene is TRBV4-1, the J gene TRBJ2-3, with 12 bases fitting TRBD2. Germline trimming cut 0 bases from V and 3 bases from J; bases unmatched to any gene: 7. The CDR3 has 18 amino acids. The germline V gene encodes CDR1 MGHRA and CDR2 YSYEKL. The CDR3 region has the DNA TGCGCCAGCAGCCAAGACACTAGCGGGAGGCCCGATACAGATACGCAGTATTTT. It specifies CASSQDTSGRPDTDTQYF.

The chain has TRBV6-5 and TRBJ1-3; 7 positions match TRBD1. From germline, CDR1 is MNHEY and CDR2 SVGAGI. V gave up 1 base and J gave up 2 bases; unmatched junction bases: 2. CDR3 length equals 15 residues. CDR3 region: CASSYWTGAGNTIYF. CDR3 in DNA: TGTGCCAGCAGTTACTGGACAGGCGCTGGAAACACCATATATTTT.

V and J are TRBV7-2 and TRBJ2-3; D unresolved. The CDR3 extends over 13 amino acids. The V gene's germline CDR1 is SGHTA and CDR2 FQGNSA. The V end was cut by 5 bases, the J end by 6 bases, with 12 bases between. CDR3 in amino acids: CASSRNLRDTQYF. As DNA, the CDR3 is TGTGCCAGCAGCCGCAACCTCCGGGATACGCAGTATTTT.

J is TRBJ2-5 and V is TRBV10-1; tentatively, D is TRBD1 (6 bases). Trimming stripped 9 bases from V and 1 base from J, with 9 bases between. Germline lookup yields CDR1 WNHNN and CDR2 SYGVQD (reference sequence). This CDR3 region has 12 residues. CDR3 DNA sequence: TGCGCCAGGGGACAACCCCAAGAGACCCAGTACTTC. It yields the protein CARGQPQETQYF.

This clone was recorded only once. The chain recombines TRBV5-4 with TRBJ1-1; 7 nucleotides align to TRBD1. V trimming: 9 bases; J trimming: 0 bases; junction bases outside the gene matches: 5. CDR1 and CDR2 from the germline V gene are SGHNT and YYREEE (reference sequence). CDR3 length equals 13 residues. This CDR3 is CATRDSMNTEAFF. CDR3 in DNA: TGTGCCACCAGGGACAGCATGAACACTGAAGCTTTCTTT.